Listed here are 6 T cell receptor beta chains from one sample, sequenced in a study of technical replicates of blood from a handful of donors. TCRdb's table, derived via immunoSEQ multiplex PCR, lists solely in-frame clones and lacks some. The repertoire holds tens of thousands of clones, with roughly 93% as singletons. Sample: T cells isolated from PBMCs. The receptors derive from a human donor in good health.

The chain joins TRBV5-8 to TRBJ2-1; the D gene is possibly TRBD1 (6 bases). Trimming left V 4 bases short and J 2 bases short, with 10 bases between. The CDR3 is 14 residues long. The V gene's germline CDR1 is SGHTS and CDR2 YDEGEE. Here the CDR3 DNA reads TGTGCCAGCAGCGTGGGGGCCCCCTACAATGAGCAGTTCTTC. This encodes CASSVGAPYNEQFF.

The V call is TRBV4-2, the J call TRBJ1-1; D is possibly TRBD1 (5 bases). V lost 0 bases to trimming and J lost 7 bases, with 12 bases between them. Looked up from germline, CDR1 is LGHNA and CDR2 is YNFKEQ. The CDR3 covers 14 residues. CDR3 loop: CASSQERGLGEAFF. Here the CDR3 DNA reads TGTGCCAGCAGCCAAGAAAGGGGATTAGGTGAAGCTTTCTTT.

The chain employs TRBV4-1 and TRBJ2-5, with 8 bases lining up with TRBD1. The CDR3 consists of 15 residues. Per germline, CDR1 MGHRA and CDR2 YSYEKL. The V segment lost 2 bases and the J segment 5 bases; nucleotides outside the gene matches: 7. The CDR3 here is CASSQIGQGGETQYF. CDR3 coding DNA: TGCGCCAGCAGCCAAATAGGACAGGGCGGTGAGACCCAGTACTTC.

In nucleotides, the CDR3 is TGCGCCAGCAGCTTGGGGGACAGGGGTTCACCCCTCCACTTT. It encodes CASSLGDRGSPLHF. This chain links TRBV5-1 with TRBJ1-6; 10 bases are a match to TRBD1. The CDR3 is 14 amino acids. In germline, CDR1 is SGHRS, CDR2 YFSETQ. V lost 0 bases and J lost 9; bases outside the gene matches: 0.

This clone has only a few counts. V usage is TRBV9 and J usage is TRBJ1-1; 7 bases map to TRBD1. Trimming removed 4 bases from V and 5 bases from J; junction bases left unmatched: 5. The CDR3 totals 13 residues. Germline CDR1 SGDLS, CDR2 YYNGEE. CDR3 amino acids: CASSYQGDTEAFF. The CDR3 nucleotides are TGTGCCAGCAGCTATCAGGGGGATACTGAAGCTTTCTTT. The complete variable domain, with remaining parts taken from reference TRBV9 and TRBJ1-1, reads DSGVTQTPKHLITATGQRVTLRCSPRSGDLSVYWYQQSLDQGLQFLIQYYNGEERAKGNILERFSAQQFPDLHSELNLSSLELGDSALYFCASSYQGDTEAFFGQGTRLTVV.

V and J are TRBV7-9 and TRBJ2-1; 7 nucleotides line up with TRBD1. V trimming: 6 bases; J trimming: 10 bases; junction bases outside the gene matches: 15. Germline CDR1 and CDR2: SEHNR and FQNEAQ (reference sequence). The CDR3 loop spans 15 amino acids. CDR3 region: CASRCDRDVCREQFF. The CDR3 DNA reads TGTGCCAGCAGGTGTGACAGGGACGTATGCCGAGAGCAGTTCTTC.